This paragraph reports one T cell receptor (beta chain). In the authors' methods: Estimates of nucleated cell counts were drawn from the amplification of reference gene primers. Data came from immunoSEQ multiplex PCR; TCRdb stores just in-frame clones and leaves some out. V and J calls plus clone size are reproduced from that table; the DNA served to infer D and trimming. The table lists approximately 110,000 clones, around 84% of them singletons, with about 13% in the top ten. This entry comes from a study of blood T cell repertoires in COVID-19. Turning to the study itself: Samples taken during acute and convalescent COVID-19 were collected in the United States, Italy and Spain. PBMCs, B-cell-depleted T cells, or T cells provided the cDNA or gDNA that made up the material.

V was clipped by 4 bases and J by 4 bases; unmatched bases: 8. The CDR3 has 15 amino acids. Germline V gene sequence: CDR1 MGHRA, CDR2 YSYEKL. The chain employs TRBV4-1 and TRBJ2-7, with 9 bases aligning to TRBD1. Sample: peripheral blood. The clonotype was recovered from a human donor in a cohort sampled during active COVID-19. CDR3 nucleotides: TGCGCCAGCAGCCTCCTTCCGGGACAGGGTTACGAGCAGTACTTC. It codes for CASSLLPGQGYEQYF.